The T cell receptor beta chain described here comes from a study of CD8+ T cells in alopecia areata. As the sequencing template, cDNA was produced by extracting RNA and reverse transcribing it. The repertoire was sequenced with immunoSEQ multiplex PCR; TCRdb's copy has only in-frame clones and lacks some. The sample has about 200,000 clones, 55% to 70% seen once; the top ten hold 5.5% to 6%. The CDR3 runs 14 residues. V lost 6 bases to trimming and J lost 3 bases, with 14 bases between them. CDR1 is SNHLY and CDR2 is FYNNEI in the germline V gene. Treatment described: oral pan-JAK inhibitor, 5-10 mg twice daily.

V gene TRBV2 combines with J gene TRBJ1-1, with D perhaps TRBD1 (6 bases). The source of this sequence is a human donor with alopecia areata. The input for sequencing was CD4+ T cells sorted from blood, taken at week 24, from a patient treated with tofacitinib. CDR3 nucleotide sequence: TGTGCCAGCAGCTACCAGGGGAGGGACACTGAAGCTTTCTTT. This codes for CASSYQGRDTEAFF.